This TCR beta chain was observed in a study of shared clonotypes between healthy human individuals. TCRdb's table, derived via immunoSEQ multiplex PCR, lists solely in-frame clones and lacks some. Of about 560,000 clones in the sample, around three quarters were seen once. The CDR3 runs 12 residues. The germline V and J ends were trimmed by 2 bases and 5 bases, with 4 bases remaining between them. Germline CDR1 is SGHNT and CDR2 is YYREEE (reference sequence). This sequence joins TRBV5-4 and TRBJ2-2; D not certain. This receptor was obtained from a middle-aged woman in good health. Some clones in this sample may be carry-over from other donors' samples. Sequencing was done on a sample of PBMCs. CDR3 DNA: TGTGCCAGCAGCTTCCAGACCGGGGAGCTGTTTTTT. It translates to CASSFQTGELFF.